The present TCR beta chain was sequenced within a study of T cell repertoires in cytomegalovirus infection. At the level of the study: An indication of both CMV infection and matching HLA type came from public TCR beta signatures.

This clonotype has more than one count but fewer than ten. The antigen remains undetermined. Findings and caveats of the study: Summed public TCR beta family frequency identified CMV carriers bearing the relevant HLA. What dominated the ex vivo response were HLA-C-restricted CMV-specific TCR beta clonotypes.

CDR1 SQVTM and CDR2 ANQGSEA come from the germline V gene. This CDR3 comprises 13 residues. Trimming shortened V by 8 bases and J by 4 bases, and 17 bases separated the two germline ends. Using its own MiXCR run on the reads, TCRdb lists one record per CDR3 protein. The sample holds about 260,000 distinct CDR3 sequences, around 15% seen once. The receptor's source is a human donor in good health (CMV status not recorded). Some clones in this sample may be carry-over from other donors' samples. This chain uses TRBV29-1 with TRBJ1-2; D may be TRBD1 (6 bases). Sequenced: PBMCs. Written as DNA, the CDR3 is TGCAGCATCATCGGGACAAGGATCTATGGCTACACCTTC. It is translated as CSIIGTRIYGYTF.